Each of the 27 T cell receptor beta chains below was sequenced from the same sample in a study of T-cell reconstitution after alpha-beta-depleted transplantation in children (dated by TCRdb to 2016 to 2018). Reading the label with the study, this specimen's treatment or condition is: allogeneic hematopoietic cell transplantation with graft depleted of TCRalphabeta T cells and CD19 B cells. The library relied on PCR. Sequencing instrument: Illumina HiSeq 2500. TCR libraries were prepared with molecular barcoding, using unique molecular identifiers to normalize TCRbeta repertoire quantification. TCRdb reworked the public reads: Q25 trimming with fastp, MiXCR clone assembly, productive beta chains retained. Here each entry gathers all rows of one CDR3 protein and keeps the most common genes and DNA. The sample has 250,000 to 400,000 distinct CDR3 sequences on record, around 20% of them singletons. Roughly 11% of the sample is held by the ten biggest clonotypes.

Sequencing was performed on PBMCs, mostly from graft donor cells, taken 180 days after TCRalphabeta/CD19-depleted stem cell transplant. The receptors were gathered from a male patient aged 10 to 17 who had a stem cell transplant for acute lymphoblastic leukemia, so the T cells may come from the graft donor.

CDR3 residues: CASSPTSGRYQQYF. In nucleotides, the CDR3 is TGTGCCAGCAGTCCCACTAGCGGGAGATACCAGCAGTACTTC. The chain uses TRBV12-3 or TRBV12-4 and TRBJ2-7; 11 bases fit TRBD2. Losses at the gene ends were 5 bases for V and 8 bases for J; bases not matched to a gene: 8. The CDR3 runs 14 residues.

V and J are TRBV18 and TRBJ2-7; tentative D call: TRBD1 (5 bases). Per the germline V gene, CDR1 is KGHSH and CDR2 is LQKENI. V was pared by 2 bases and J by 3 bases, with 11 bases between. The CDR3 spans 14 residues. The CDR3 here is CASSPLDILYEQYF. DNA for the CDR3: TGTGCCAGCTCACCATTGGACATCCTCTACGAGCAGTACTTC. The variable domain in full, with the rest retrieved from reference TRBV18 and TRBJ2-7, is NAGVMQNPRHLVRRRGQEARLRCSPMKGHSHVYWYRQLPEEGLKFMVYLQKENIIDESGMPKERFSAEFPKEGPSILRIQQVVRGDSAAYFCASSPLDILYEQYFGPGTRLTVT.

The J gene is TRBJ2-7, the V gene TRBV5-1; no firm D call. The germline V and J ends were trimmed by 4 bases and 3 bases, with 20 bases remaining between them. The CDR3 is 16 residues long. Germline-derived CDR1 and CDR2 are SGHRS and YFSETQ. In DNA form, the CDR3 reads TGCGCCAGCAGCCCCCTCACTATAGGTAATGTCTACGAGCAGTACTTC. It yields the protein CASSPLTIGNVYEQYF.

This chain uses TRBV5-5 with TRBJ2-7, with D perhaps matching TRBD2 (6 bases). The V end was cut by 4 bases, the J end by 0 bases, with 14 bases between. The length of the CDR3 is 15 residues. Germline V lookup: CDR1 SGHKS, CDR2 YYEKEE (reference sequence). For the CDR3, the DNA is TGTGCCAGCAGCCCTTCGCCGGGAGACTCCTACGAGCAGTACTTC. Protein: CASSPSPGDSYEQYF.

The table lists this clonotype with many counts. The chain employs TRBV11-2 and TRBJ2-3; D not resolved. The CDR3 runs 13 residues. The germline V gene has CDR1 SGHAT and CDR2 FQNNGV. V lost 2 bases and J lost 3, with 6 bases in between. The CDR3: CASSLNPTDTQYF. The CDR3, as DNA: TGTGCCAGCAGCTTAAACCCTACAGATACGCAGTATTTT.

The rearrangement links TRBV7-9 to TRBJ1-2, with a weak D call TRBD1 (6 bases). Trimming shortened V by 2 bases and J by 5 bases, and 15 bases separated the two germline ends. CDR1 is SEHNR, CDR2 FQNEAQ, per germline (reference sequence). The CDR3 totals 15 residues. The CDR3 bases are TGTGCCAGCAGCTTATGGACAGTGACTCGTTATGGCTACACCTTC. Translating it yields CASSLWTVTRYGYTF.

The V call is TRBV5-1, the J call TRBJ1-2, with TRBD1 matching over 8 bases. Germline CDR1 and CDR2: SGHRS and YFSETQ. V lost 0 bases to trimming and J lost 0 bases; unmatched junction nucleotides: 4. The CDR3 has 16 residues. This chain's CDR3 is CASSLAGGRSNYGYTF. The CDR3 DNA is TGCGCCAGCAGCTTGGCAGGGGGCCGATCTAACTATGGCTACACCTTC.

The rearrangement links TRBV29-1 to TRBJ2-1; 7 bases are a match to TRBD2. The V gene's germline CDR1 is SQVTM and CDR2 ANQGSEA. The J segment lost 1 base and the V segment lost 4 bases, leaving 22 bases of the junction unmatched. This CDR3 spans 20 amino acids. CDR3 protein: CSVVPRSERGILRSYNEQFF. CDR3 coding DNA: TGCAGCGTTGTTCCCCGGAGTGAGCGGGGTATCCTACGATCCTACAATGAGCAGTTCTTC.

This clonotype has ten or more counts. Compared with germline, one end of the junction differs, possibly owing to a read error. V is TRBV20-1 and J is TRBJ2-3, with 9 nucleotides matching TRBD2. This CDR3 comprises 15 residues. Germline CDR1 DFQATT, CDR2 SNEGSKA (reference sequence). As DNA, the CDR3 is TGCAGTGCCAGAGCCCCTAGCGGGGTCACAGATACGCAGTATTTT. Translated, it gives CSARAPSGVTDTQYF.

This clonotype was seen many times. The V and J genes are TRBV28 and TRBJ2-4, with a possible D match to TRBD1 (5 bases). CDR3 size: 18 residues. Germline assignment: CDR1 MDHEN and CDR2 SYDVKM. Trimming stripped 4 bases from V and 3 bases from J, with 22 bases between. The CDR3 sequence is CASSSPRQPGYVKNIQYF. CDR3 sequence (DNA): TGTGCCAGCAGTTCCCCCCGACAGCCCGGCTATGTCAAAAACATTCAGTACTTC. The variable domain in full, with the rest retrieved from reference TRBV28 and TRBJ2-4, is DVKVTQSSRYLVKRTGEKVFLECVQDMDHENMFWYRQDPGLGLRLIYFSYDVKMKEKGDIPEGYSVSREKKERFSLILESASTNQTSMYLCASSSPRQPGYVKNIQYFGAGTRLSVL.

J is TRBJ2-1 and V is TRBV3-1; 7 nucleotides agree with TRBD2. The CDR3 consists of 16 residues. Unmatched junction bases numbered 8, after V lost 0 bases and J lost 6 bases. Germline CDR1 LGHDT, CDR2 YNNKEL (reference sequence). As DNA, the CDR3 is TGTGCCAGCAGCCAAGATTTGGGGAGGGTGCTCAATGAGCAGTTCTTC. Its translation is CASSQDLGRVLNEQFF.

This clonotype occurred a few times. The CDR3 here is CASSLEGAPGTGVKNIQYF. The DNA for the CDR3 is TGTGCCAGCAGCTTAGAGGGGGCCCCCGGGACAGGGGTCAAAAACATTCAGTACTTC. V and J are TRBV11-2 and TRBJ2-4; 10 bases are a match to TRBD1. Looked up from germline, CDR1 is SGHAT and CDR2 is FQNNGV. Trimming at V came to 0 bases and at J to 3 bases, leaving 11 bases not matched to a gene. The CDR3 extends over 19 amino acids.

This clonotype has more than one count but fewer than ten. The J gene is TRBJ2-3, the V gene TRBV2; 10 nucleotides align to TRBD2. J gave up 0 bases and V 6 bases, and 3 bases lay outside the gene matches. This CDR3 is built from 15 residues. Per germline, CDR1 SNHLY and CDR2 FYNNEI. This chain's CDR3 is CASSPGLASTDTQYF. The CDR3 DNA is TGTGCCAGCAGCCCGGGACTAGCGAGCACAGATACGCAGTATTTT. The whole variable domain, filled in from reference TRBV2 and TRBJ2-3, reads EPEVTQTPSHQVTQMGQEVILRCVPISNHLYFYWYRQILGQKVEFLVSFYNNEISEKSEIFDDQFSVERPDGSNFTLKIRSTKLEDSAMYFCASSPGLASTDTQYFGPGTRLTVL.

This clonotype has only a few counts. The chain joins TRBV2 to TRBJ2-7; 10 positions agree with TRBD1. This CDR3 spans 15 amino acids. J gave up 2 bases and V 6 bases, and 7 bases lay outside the gene matches. Germline V gene sequence: CDR1 SNHLY, CDR2 FYNNEI. Here the CDR3 DNA reads TGTGCCAGCAGCAAGGACAGGGGGGGGCCCTACGAGCAGTACTTC. Translated, it gives CASSKDRGGPYEQYF.

This clonotype was seen a handful of times. The chain joins TRBV7-9 to TRBJ2-1; D is uncertain. V was shortened by 1 base and J by 10 bases, with 8 bases between the two germline ends. This CDR3 region has 12 residues. Germline V gene sequence: CDR1 SEHNR, CDR2 FQNEAQ (reference sequence). The CDR3 bases are TGTGCCAGCAGCTTAGAAATAGGGGAGCAGTTCTTC. This sequence encodes CASSLEIGEQFF.

V gene TRBV18 combines with J gene TRBJ1-5; the match to TRBD1 covers 9 bases. V shed 2 bases and J 2 bases; nucleotides not matched to a gene: 1. Per germline, CDR1 KGHSH and CDR2 LQKENI. This CDR3 is 15 amino acids long. In DNA form, the CDR3 reads TGTGCCAGCTCACCATGGACAGGGGGCAATCAGCCCCAGCATTTT. Translated, it gives CASSPWTGGNQPQHF. Variable domain in full (rest from reference TRBV18 and TRBJ1-5): NAGVMQNPRHLVRRRGQEARLRCSPMKGHSHVYWYRQLPEEGLKFMVYLQKENIIDESGMPKERFSAEFPKEGPSILRIQQVVRGDSAAYFCASSPWTGGNQPQHFGDGTRLSIL.

This clonotype was seen a handful of times. The CDR3 here is CASSSPLGSGRPSYEQYF. The CDR3 DNA is TGTGCCAGCAGTTCCCCCCTGGGGAGCGGGAGGCCCTCCTACGAGCAGTACTTC. The chain joins TRBV28 to TRBJ2-7; 9 nucleotides agree with TRBD2. CDR1 is MDHEN, CDR2 SYDVKM, per germline. The CDR3 is 18 residues long. J lost 0 bases, V lost 4 bases, and 13 bases had no gene match.

The chain recombines TRBV7-6 with TRBJ2-7, with D perhaps TRBD2 (5 bases). The CDR3 has 13 residues. Per the germline V gene, CDR1 is SGHVS and CDR2 is FNYEAQ. Trimming shortened V by 7 bases and J by 3 bases, and 13 bases separated the two germline ends. The CDR3 DNA follows: TGTGCCAGCACCGTTAGTCGGGGCTACGAGCAGTACTTC. Its translation is CASTVSRGYEQYF.

This clonotype was recorded at least ten times. The rearrangement joins TRBV6-1 to TRBJ2-7; 12 positions match TRBD2. CDR3 length: 17 residues. The germline V gene has CDR1 MNHNS and CDR2 SASEGT. V dropped 8 bases and J dropped 2; count of bases not matched to a gene: 13. The CDR3: CASCSLAGGPTPYEQYF. The CDR3 DNA reads TGTGCCAGCTGTAGTCTAGCGGGAGGGCCTACCCCCTACGAGCAGTACTTC.

A few counts support this clonotype. V gene TRBV5-1 combines with J gene TRBJ2-2; 12 bases fit TRBD2. Germline V lookup: CDR1 SGHRS, CDR2 YFSETQ. Trimming cost V 4 bases and J 7 bases; bases outside gene matches: 11. The CDR3 consists of 17 residues. The CDR3 spells CASSPPSSGRADGELFF. CDR3 in DNA: TGCGCCAGCAGCCCACCCTCTAGCGGGAGGGCCGACGGGGAGCTGTTTTTT.

J is TRBJ1-3 and V is TRBV27; D is perhaps TRBD1 (6 bases). The V end lost 3 bases, the J end lost 3 bases, and 15 bases lay between the germline ends. This CDR3 is 16 amino acids long. Germline V gives CDR1 MNHEY, CDR2 SMNVEV (reference sequence). CDR3 residues: CASSFRGPGGGNTIYF. In nucleotides, the CDR3 is TGTGCCAGCAGTTTTCGGGGGCCGGGAGGTGGAAACACCATATATTTT.

This clonotype was picked up many times. The genes are TRBV5-1 and TRBJ1-1; D not certain. From germline, CDR1 is SGHRS and CDR2 YFSETQ. This CDR3 region has 15 residues. V was clipped by 0 bases and J by 1 base, with 10 bases between them. CDR3 nucleotides: TGCGCCAGCAGCTTGGCGGGAACAACGAACACTGAAGCTTTCTTT. It yields the protein CASSLAGTTNTEAFF. Looking up the rest from reference TRBV5-1 and TRBJ1-1 gives the full variable domain: KAGVTQTPRYLIKTRGQQVTLSCSPISGHRSVSWYQQTPGQGLQFLFEYFSETQRNKGNFPGRFSGRQFSNSRSEMNVSTLELGDSALYLCASSLAGTTNTEAFFGQGTRLTVV.

The chain recombines TRBV28 with TRBJ1-3; D unclear. Trimming took 3 bases from V and 1 from J, leaving 16 bases between them. Germline assignment: CDR1 MDHEN and CDR2 SYDVKM. The CDR3 contains 17 residues. CDR3 protein: CASSFRTITLSGNTIYF. For the CDR3, the DNA is TGTGCCAGCAGTTTTCGTACCATTACCTTGTCTGGAAACACCATATATTTT.

This chain joins TRBV14 and TRBJ2-5; D is unclear. CDR1 is SGHDN, CDR2 FVKESK, per germline. This CDR3 comprises 11 residues. The ends were cut back, 4 bases at V and 7 bases at J, with 7 bases in the middle. The CDR3 spells CASSRSGTQYF. Written as DNA, the CDR3 is TGTGCCAGCAGCCGATCAGGGACCCAGTACTTC.

This clonotype has a handful of counts. V gene TRBV6-5 combines with J gene TRBJ2-3; D unclear. The CDR3 covers 15 residues. Germline values: CDR1 MNHEY, CDR2 SVGAGI. V was pared by 0 bases and J by 3 bases, with 10 bases between. The CDR3 here is CASSYSRHNTDTQYF. For the CDR3, the DNA is TGTGCCAGCAGTTACTCCCGACACAATACAGATACGCAGTATTTT.

This clonotype was observed a few times. This chain links TRBV5-1 with TRBJ1-5; 7 nucleotides line up with TRBD1. CDR3 size: 20 residues. V shed 0 bases and J 2 bases; nucleotides not matched to a gene: 17. CDR1 SGHRS and CDR2 YFSETQ come from the germline V gene. The CDR3 protein is CASSLGGSGQSIDGNQPQHF. The CDR3 DNA is TGCGCCAGCAGCTTGGGGGGCTCGGGACAGTCCATTGACGGCAATCAGCCCCAGCATTTT.

This clonotype has more than one count but fewer than ten. The chain recombines TRBV7-3 with TRBJ2-2; 9 bases fit TRBD2. This CDR3 comprises 16 residues. Germline loops: CDR1 SGHTA, CDR2 FQGTGA. The J segment lost 5 bases and the V segment lost 4 bases, leaving 8 bases of the junction unmatched. CDR3 nucleotide sequence: TGTGCCAGCAGCTCCCTCTCGACTAGCGGAACCGGGGAGCTGTTTTTT. Translated, it gives CASSSLSTSGTGELFF.